The 20 T cell receptor beta chains below were found in one sample sequenced in a study of neurological immune-mediated disorders. TCRdb reanalysed the 5' RACE reads using MiXCR and keeps one entry per CDR3 protein. The repertoire includes approximately 26,000 distinct CDR3 sequences, more than 2% of them detected once, and 2.3% sits in the top ten. Sequences were obtained from PBMCs. These receptors were obtained from a woman in her forties or fifties with multiple sclerosis.

In this sample, this clonotype turned up a few times. This chain uses TRBV20-1 with TRBJ1-5; D is unresolved. V was clipped by 6 bases and J by 2 bases, with 11 bases between them. This CDR3 has 13 amino acids. Germline values: CDR1 DFQATT, CDR2 SNEGSKA (reference sequence). In DNA, the CDR3 is TGCAGTGCCGAAACGGGAGGCAATCAGCCCCAGCATTTT. It translates to CSAETGGNQPQHF.

This clonotype was counted at least ten times. This rearrangement joins TRBV10-3 to TRBJ2-7; the D call may be TRBD1 or TRBD2 (5 bases each). The length of the CDR3 is 11 residues. The V gene's germline CDR1 is ENHRY and CDR2 SYGVKD. Trimming shortened V by 10 bases and J by 4 bases, and 11 bases separated the two germline ends. CDR3: CATMWGYEQYF. The CDR3, as DNA: TGTGCCACCATGTGGGGGTACGAGCAGTACTTC.

V is TRBV12-3 or TRBV12-4 and J is TRBJ1-1; no firm D call. The CDR3 covers 16 residues. V dropped 2 bases and J dropped 0 bases, with 13 bases sitting between them. In DNA form, the CDR3 reads TGTGCCAGCAGTTTAAGCGATTTAGTCATGAACACTGAAGCTTTCTTT. Translated: CASSLSDLVMNTEAFF.

V is TRBV18 and J is TRBJ1-5; D is uncertain. Germline V CDR1 and CDR2: KGHSH, LQKENI. Trimming removed 0 bases from V and 2 bases from J, with 11 bases in between. The CDR3 totals 16 residues. CDR3 in DNA: TGTGCCAGCTCACCACCGTCTCAGATGGGCAATCAGCCCCAGCATTTT. Residues: CASSPPSQMGNQPQHF.

This clonotype was seen repeatedly, ten times or more. This sequence joins TRBV5-1 and TRBJ2-2; D possibly matches TRBD1 or TRBD2 (5 bases each). The germline V and J ends were trimmed by 2 bases and 3 bases, with 14 bases remaining between them. The CDR3 totals 16 residues. In germline, CDR1 is SGHRS, CDR2 YFSETQ. The CDR3 nucleotides are TGCGCCAGCAGCTTCTCAGTGAGGGGAGACACCGGGGAGCTGTTTTTT. It is translated as CASSFSVRGDTGELFF.

This clonotype was seen many times. A read error is likely, as this CDR3 ends without the conserved phenylalanine or tryptophan. The V and J genes are TRBV11-2 and TRBJ1-3; D possibly corresponds to TRBD1 (5 bases). The CDR3 covers 15 residues. V lost 1 base to trimming and J lost 2 bases, with 9 bases between them. Germline lookup yields CDR1 SGHAT and CDR2 FQNNGV. CDR3 sequence: CASSLVPGPGNTIYI. CDR3 DNA sequence: TGTGCCAGCAGCTTAGTTCCGGGACCTGGAAACACCATATATATT.

This clonotype was counted many times. The rearrangement uses TRBV5-6 and TRBJ2-7, with 7 positions matching TRBD2. J lost 5 bases, V lost 4 bases, and 15 bases had no gene match. Germline lookup yields CDR1 SGHDT and CDR2 YYEEEE. CDR3 length: 16 residues. In DNA, the CDR3 is TGTGCCAGCAGCGGGGGGTCAGCGGGGCTTGAGAACGAGCAGTACTTC. Translation gives CASSGGSAGLENEQYF.

This clonotype was seen repeatedly, ten times or more. This sequence joins TRBV7-2 and TRBJ2-7; perhaps TRBD1 as D (5 bases). The CDR3 loop spans 15 amino acids. Trimming shortened V by 1 base and J by 2 bases, and 12 bases separated the two germline ends. Germline-derived CDR1 and CDR2 are SGHTA and FQGNSA. The CDR3 DNA follows: TGTGCCAGCAGCTTAGGGGCGACAGCAACCTACGAGCAGTACTTC. This encodes CASSLGATATYEQYF.

This clonotype was counted at least ten times. The chain couples TRBV29-1 to TRBJ2-4, with 8 nucleotides matching TRBD1. The V and J ends lost 7 bases and 0 bases, in that order; junction bases with no gene match: 11. The germline V gene encodes CDR1 SQVTM and CDR2 ANQGSEA. This CDR3 has 16 residues. The CDR3 region is CSGSQSGQGAKNIQYF. For the CDR3, the DNA is TGCAGCGGTTCCCAATCCGGACAGGGAGCCAAAAACATTCAGTACTTC. The full variable domain, in which reference TRBV29-1 and TRBJ2-4 provide the parts outside the CDR3, is SAVISQKPSRDICQRGTSLTIQCQVDSQVTMMFWYRQQPGQSLTLIATANQGSEATYESGFVIDKFPISRPNLTFSTLTVSNMSPEDSSIYLCSGSQSGQGAKNIQYFGAGTRLSVL.

This clonotype was seen repeatedly, ten times or more. The chain joins TRBV3-1 to TRBJ1-6, with a weak D call TRBD1 (5 bases). CDR1 is LGHDT, CDR2 YNNKEL, per germline (reference sequence). V was pared by 5 bases and J by 4 bases, with 15 bases between. The CDR3 is made up of 16 amino acids. CDR3 amino acids: CASSDGGALYNSPLHF. The CDR3 DNA reads as TGTGCCAGCAGCGACGGAGGGGCTTTATATAATTCACCCCTCCACTTT. Looking up the rest from reference TRBV3-1 and TRBJ1-6 gives the full variable domain: DTAVSQTPKYLVTQMGNDKSIKCEQNLGHDTMYWYKQDSKKFLKIMFSYNNKELIINETVPNRFSPKSPDKAHLNLHINSLELGDSAVYFCASSDGGALYNSPLHFGNGTRLTVT.

Concerning this clonotype itself: Since a much larger clone is just one base distant, this may be a read error. The V gene is TRBV20-1, the J gene TRBJ1-1; weak D call: TRBD1 (5 bases). Germline CDR1 reads DFQATT; CDR2 reads SNEGSKA (reference sequence). V lost 6 bases, J lost 6 bases, and 17 bases lay in between. There are 13 residues in the CDR3. The CDR3 DNA follows: TGCAGTGCACTTGGAAAGGGGTTCCCTGAAGCTTTCTTT. It codes for CSALGKGFPEAFF.

The chain combines TRBV20-1 with TRBJ2-5; possible D gene TRBD1, 6 bases. CDR3 size: 11 residues. CDR1 and CDR2 (germline): DFQATT, SNEGSKA (reference sequence). V was clipped by 4 bases and J by 9 bases, with 12 bases between them. CDR3 nucleotide sequence: TGCAGTGCTACCAGGGGAAAGGCCCAGTACTTC. Amino acids: CSATRGKAQYF.

This clonotype appeared many times. The chain joins TRBV27 to TRBJ2-3, with D unresolved. The CDR3 has 14 residues. V was clipped by 2 bases and J by 0 bases, with 6 bases between them. Per the germline V gene, CDR1 is MNHEY and CDR2 is SMNVEV (reference sequence). The CDR3 DNA is TGTGCCAGCAGTTTAAGCCGGAGCACAGATACGCAGTATTTT. It is translated as CASSLSRSTDTQYF.

This clonotype was recorded many times. The rearrangement joins TRBV10-3 to TRBJ2-3; D may be TRBD2 (6 bases). The CDR3 covers 14 residues. The germline gives CDR1 ENHRY, CDR2 SYGVKD. Trimming removed 4 bases from V and 2 bases from J, with 10 bases in between. CDR3 DNA: TGTGCCATCAGTGCAATGGACTACACAGATACGCAGTATTTT. Encoded protein: CAISAMDYTDTQYF.

This clonotype was found many times. V usage is TRBV7-2 and J usage is TRBJ2-3, with 7 positions matching TRBD2. V dropped 3 bases and J dropped 4; count of bases not matched to a gene: 7. The CDR3 has 15 amino acids. The V gene's germline CDR1 is SGHTA and CDR2 FQGNSA. The CDR3 is CASSLRLAEADTQYF. The CDR3 DNA sequence: TGTGCCAGCAGCTTGCGACTAGCTGAGGCAGATACGCAGTATTTT.

In its sample, this clonotype was seen a few times. Likely a read error: the CDR3 ends without its conserved phenylalanine or tryptophan. This chain joins TRBV6-6 and TRBJ1-2; 12 bases are shared with TRBD1. Germline CDR1 is MNHNY and CDR2 is SVGAGI (reference sequence). J was trimmed by 8 bases and V by 6 bases; bases with no gene match: 10. The CDR3 loop spans 15 amino acids. DNA of the CDR3: TGTGCCAGCAGGGCAAGGGACAGGGGGCCGGCGGGCTACACCAAC. As protein: CASRARDRGPAGYTN.

This clonotype occurred many times. The genes are TRBV29-1 and TRBJ1-1; tentatively, D is TRBD1 (5 bases). This CDR3 spans 12 amino acids. V lost 7 bases, J lost 5 bases, and 14 bases lay in between. Germline CDR1 and CDR2: SQVTM and ANQGSEA. The CDR3 DNA reads as TGCAGCGCCGGCGGGGGGAGGACTGAAGCTTTCTTT. This encodes CSAGGGRTEAFF.

This clonotype was recorded many times. V gene TRBV14 combines with J gene TRBJ1-2; the D is unclear. Trimming removed 2 bases from V and 5 bases from J, with 6 bases in between. CDR3 length equals 12 residues. From germline, CDR1 is SGHDN and CDR2 FVKESK. The CDR3 loop reads CASSQFPYGYTF. Written as DNA, the CDR3 is TGTGCCAGCAGCCAATTCCCGTATGGCTACACCTTC.

This clonotype was recorded many times. The genes are TRBV7-2 and TRBJ2-4; 8 nucleotides line up with TRBD1. V shed 4 bases, J shed 8 bases, and the junction held 7 bases outside the gene matches. Germline V lookup: CDR1 SGHTA, CDR2 FQGNSA. The CDR3 loop spans 14 amino acids. CDR3 amino acids: CASSSWTGLDIQYF. The CDR3 DNA reads as TGTGCCAGCAGCTCTTGGACAGGGTTGGACATTCAGTACTTC. Looking up the rest from reference TRBV7-2 and TRBJ2-4 gives the full variable domain: GAGVSQSPSNKVTEKGKDVELRCDPISGHTALYWYRQSLGQGLEFLIYFQGNSAPDKSGLPSDRFSAERTGGSVSTLTIQRTQQEDSAVYLCASSSWTGLDIQYFGAGTRLSVL.

The chain links TRBV20-1 to TRBJ2-1, with 12 nucleotides matching TRBD1. Trimming took 5 bases from V and 12 from J; bases not matched to a gene: 5. From germline, CDR1 is DFQATT and CDR2 SNEGSKA (reference sequence). This CDR3 region has 12 residues. For the CDR3, the DNA is TGCAGTGCTGGGGGGACAGGGGGCAGGCAGTTCTTC. Residues: CSAGGTGGRQFF.